The T cell receptor (beta chain) under discussion was sequenced for a study of blood T cell repertoires in COVID-19. Germline loops: CDR1 MNHNY, CDR2 SVGAGI (reference sequence). The V end was cut by 5 bases, the J end by 6 bases, with 11 bases between. The CDR3 loop spans 13 amino acids. Repertoires were generated with immunoSEQ multiplex PCR, while TCRdb's copy carries only in-frame clones and drops some. This table has 55,000 to 80,000 clones, over 60% appearing once. The clonotype originates from a human donor in a cohort sampled during active COVID-19. The chain has TRBV6-6 and TRBJ1-5; D perhaps matches TRBD1 (6 bases). The sequenced sample consisted of peripheral blood. The CDR3 reads CASSQGQAQPQHF. Here the CDR3 DNA reads TGTGCCAGCAGTCAGGGACAAGCTCAGCCCCAGCATTTT.